The 23 T cell receptor beta chains listed next were all sequenced from one sample in a study of Ad26.COV2.S vaccination and SARS-CoV-2 variants (dated by TCRdb to the early 2020s). Library generation was performed with the immunoSEQ multiplex PCR assay. In TCRdb, the immuneACCESS table is reduced to in-frame sequences with V and J assigned. These tables do not hold every clone; where another copy was compared, an unresolved V gene accounts for under half, and the others remain unexplained. For this sample the table gives about 400,000 clones, of which about nine tenths were detected only once. In total, the top ten clones hold about 1.9% of the sample. The treatment or condition label, as the study defines it: roughly 20 received Ad26.COV2.S at low or high dose, single or two shots; 5 received placebo; per-sample allocation not given. Repertoires of vaccine and placebo recipients were sequenced from samples taken on day 63 after the first injection.

The input for sequencing was peripheral blood, taken in a trial of Ad26.COV2.S vaccine versus placebo. These TCRs come from a person between 18 and 59 years old who received the Ad26.COV2.S COVID-19 vaccine or a placebo.

The rearrangement joins TRBV28 to TRBJ1-2; possibly TRBD1 for D (6 bases). Germline CDR1 is MDHEN and CDR2 is SYDVKM. The CDR3 is 13 residues long. V was pared by 5 bases and J by 8 bases, with 15 bases between. CDR3 protein: CASSGPGGQGYTF. The CDR3 DNA reads TGTGCCAGCAGTGGCCCTGGGGGGCAAGGCTACACCTTC.

The chain recombines TRBV30 with TRBJ1-2, with D maybe TRBD1 (6 bases). Trimming left V 3 bases short and J 0 bases short, with 20 bases between. Germline-derived CDR1 and CDR2 are GTSNPN and SVGIG (reference sequence). The CDR3 consists of 17 residues. CDR3 sequence: CAWRGTLEGVTNYGYTF. In DNA form, the CDR3 reads TGTGCCTGGAGGGGCACACTCGAGGGGGTGACTAACTATGGCTACACCTTC.

The CDR3 bases are TGTGCCAGCAGCCGACACGCGGGCACAGATACGCAGTATTTT. Encoded protein: CASSRHAGTDTQYF. The rearrangement links TRBV7-9 to TRBJ2-3; no definite D call. V lost 5 bases and J 1 base, leaving 10 bases between the germline ends. The CDR3 is 14 amino acids. Germline CDR1 is SEHNR and CDR2 is FQNEAQ (reference sequence).

The J gene is TRBJ2-3, the V gene TRBV4-3; 8 bases align to TRBD1. Per germline, CDR1 LGHNA and CDR2 YSLEER. This CDR3 is 15 amino acids long. The J segment lost 2 bases and the V segment lost 4 bases, leaving 5 bases of the junction unmatched. Here the CDR3 reads CASSLGQGNTDTQYF. Here the CDR3 DNA reads TGCGCCAGCAGCCTCGGACAGGGTAACACAGATACGCAGTATTTT.

The chain combines TRBV28 with TRBJ2-1; tentatively, D is TRBD1 (5 bases). The CDR3 is made up of 16 amino acids. CDR1 is MDHEN and CDR2 is SYDVKM in the germline V gene. The V and J ends lost 4 bases and 0 bases respectively, with 13 bases between them. DNA for the CDR3: TGTGCCAGCAGTTCCCAGGGATCGGGCTCCTACAATGAGCAGTTCTTC. Amino acids: CASSSQGSGSYNEQFF. Full variable domain (remainder filled in from reference TRBV28 and TRBJ2-1): DVKVTQSSRYLVKRTGEKVFLECVQDMDHENMFWYRQDPGLGLRLIYFSYDVKMKEKGDIPEGYSVSREKKERFSLILESASTNQTSMYLCASSSQGSGSYNEQFFGPGTRLTVL.

The chain joins TRBV5-1 to TRBJ2-3; the match to TRBD1 covers 7 bases. Germline trimming cut 5 bases from V and 2 bases from J; bases unmatched to any gene: 5. From germline, CDR1 is SGHRS and CDR2 YFSETQ. CDR3 size: 14 residues. CDR3 loop: CASRRGQNTDTQYF. CDR3 in DNA: TGCGCCAGCAGAAGGGGACAGAACACAGATACGCAGTATTTT.

The chain is built from TRBV28 and TRBJ1-2; D possibly corresponds to TRBD1 (5 bases). Trimming removed 5 bases at V and 1 base at J, with 8 bases between. Germline CDR1 MDHEN, CDR2 SYDVKM. The CDR3 length is 13 residues. CDR3 DNA: TGTGCCAGCAGTATCGACAGTAACTATGGCTACACCTTC. Translating gives CASSIDSNYGYTF.

A note on this clone: Distinct nucleotide sequences in the sample also encode this CDR3. The chain links TRBV5-1 to TRBJ2-5, with 9 bases lining up with TRBD1. This CDR3 is 14 amino acids long. The germline V gene encodes CDR1 SGHRS and CDR2 YFSETQ. Trimming at V came to 4 bases and at J to 5 bases, leaving 6 bases not matched to a gene. The CDR3 here is CASSPGTGRETQYF. CDR3 nucleotides: TGCGCCAGCAGCCCGGGGACAGGGCGGGAGACCCAGTACTTC.

The rearrangement joins TRBV28 to TRBJ1-2; 8 bases agree with TRBD1. Unmatched junction bases numbered 8, after V lost 4 bases and J lost 4 bases. Germline V CDR1 and CDR2: MDHEN, SYDVKM. The CDR3 covers 15 residues. The DNA of the CDR3 is TGTGCCAGCAGTTGGGGAGGCGGGACAGGCTATGGCTACACCTTC. Translation gives CASSWGGGTGYGYTF.

The chain's CDR3 is CAISRGGRPSYEQYF. The CDR3 DNA follows: TGTGCCATCAGTCGAGGCGGGAGGCCATCCTACGAGCAGTACTTC. The rearrangement joins TRBV10-3 to TRBJ2-7, with TRBD2 identical over 8 bases. The CDR3 is made up of 15 amino acids. Per germline, CDR1 ENHRY and CDR2 SYGVKD. V was clipped by 5 bases and J by 1 base; unmatched bases: 7.

In DNA form, the CDR3 reads TGTGCCAGCAGTTTTGGGGGCGAACCCTCCTACGAGCAGTACTTC. As protein: CASSFGGEPSYEQYF. The rearrangement joins TRBV28 to TRBJ2-7; D might be TRBD1 (6 bases). The length of the CDR3 is 15 residues. Germline V gives CDR1 MDHEN, CDR2 SYDVKM. V lost 3 bases, J lost 0 bases, and 12 bases lay in between. The whole variable domain, filled in from reference TRBV28 and TRBJ2-7, reads DVKVTQSSRYLVKRTGEKVFLECVQDMDHENMFWYRQDPGLGLRLIYFSYDVKMKEKGDIPEGYSVSREKKERFSLILESASTNQTSMYLCASSFGGEPSYEQYFGPGTRLTVT.

The chain joins TRBV7-9 to TRBJ1-5; unclear D gene. The CDR3 loop spans 16 amino acids. V lost 5 bases to trimming and J lost 0 bases, with 14 bases between them. CDR1 is SEHNR, CDR2 FQNEAQ, per germline (reference sequence). CDR3 sequence reads: CASSLRHLYSNQPQHF. CDR3 DNA sequence: TGTGCCAGCAGCCTTCGACACCTTTATAGCAATCAGCCCCAGCATTTT.

V gene TRBV9 combines with J gene TRBJ2-5, with TRBD1 matching 7 bases. This CDR3 has 15 amino acids. Unmatched junction bases numbered 9, after V lost 2 bases and J lost 5 bases. From germline, CDR1 is SGDLS and CDR2 YYNGEE. The CDR3 protein is CASSVDREARETQYF. CDR3 nucleotides: TGTGCCAGCAGCGTCGACAGGGAAGCTCGGGAGACCCAGTACTTC. Combining the CDR3 with reference TRBV9 and TRBJ2-5 gives the whole variable domain DSGVTQTPKHLITATGQRVTLRCSPRSGDLSVYWYQQSLDQGLQFLIQYYNGEERAKGNILERFSAQQFPDLHSELNLSSLELGDSALYFCASSVDREARETQYFGPGTRLLVL.

This clone was picked up one time. V is TRBV30 and J is TRBJ1-1; no clear D. The CDR3 has 12 residues. Germline CDR1 is GTSNPN and CDR2 is SVGIG (reference sequence). Trimming cost V 3 bases and J 5 bases, with 10 bases left between them. CDR3 DNA sequence: TGTGCCTGGAGCAGGTTGCGAACTGAAGCTTTCTTT. Translating gives CAWSRLRTEAFF.

The chain recombines TRBV7-3 with TRBJ2-5, with D unclear. Germline CDR1 reads SGHTA; CDR2 reads FQGTGA. V gave up 3 bases and J gave up 1 base, with 6 bases separating them. CDR3 length: 13 amino acids. The CDR3: CASSFGSQETQYF. CDR3 nucleotide sequence: TGTGCCAGCAGCTTTGGTTCCCAAGAGACCCAGTACTTC.

The chain is built from TRBV28 and TRBJ1-2; D ambiguous. This CDR3 has 18 residues. Trimming removed 7 bases at V and 2 bases at J, with 26 bases between. CDR1 is MDHEN, CDR2 SYDVKM, per germline. The chain's CDR3 is CASKRLISRHLSNYGYTF. The DNA of the CDR3 is TGTGCCAGCAAACGATTAATATCCCGACACCTATCAAACTATGGCTACACCTTC.

CDR3 amino acids: CASSLSPDLITDTQYF. The CDR3 DNA follows: TGTGCCAGCAGCCTTTCTCCGGACCTCATCACAGATACGCAGTATTTT. The chain employs TRBV3-1 (or the pseudogene TRBV3-2) and TRBJ2-3; D gene ambiguous. The V and J ends lost 4 bases and 2 bases respectively, with 16 bases between them. The CDR3 totals 16 residues. CDR1 is LGHDT and CDR2 is YNNKEL in the germline V gene (reference sequence).

The V call is TRBV2, the J call TRBJ1-5; 7 bases are a match to TRBD1. Trimming took 6 bases from V and 1 from J; bases not matched to a gene: 6. The CDR3 contains 15 residues. The germline gives CDR1 SNHLY, CDR2 FYNNEI. The CDR3 DNA follows: TGTGCCAGCAGAGTGGACAGGATGAGCAATCAGCCCCAGCATTTT. Amino acids: CASRVDRMSNQPQHF.

The J gene is TRBJ1-2, the V gene TRBV29-1; possible D gene TRBD1, 5 bases. The CDR3 spans 15 residues. The germline V gene encodes CDR1 SQVTM and CDR2 ANQGSEA. V was pared by 4 bases and J by 0 bases, with 15 bases between. The CDR3, as DNA: TGCAGCGTTGGTCGTCCGGACACCCCTAACTATGGCTACACCTTC. It encodes CSVGRPDTPNYGYTF.

V and J are TRBV7-9 and TRBJ2-3; D unresolved. V was pared by 5 bases and J by 0 bases, with 9 bases between. From germline, CDR1 is SEHNR and CDR2 FQNEAQ (reference sequence). This CDR3 region has 14 residues. The CDR3: CASSDAGSTDTQYF. CDR3 DNA: TGTGCCAGCAGCGACGCTGGCAGCACAGATACGCAGTATTTT. Together with reference TRBV7-9 and TRBJ2-3, the CDR3 gives the full variable domain: DTGVSQNPRHKITKRGQNVTFRCDPISEHNRLYWYRQTLGQGPEFLTYFQNEAQLEKSRLLSDRFSAERPKGSFSTLEIQRTEQGDSAMYLCASSDAGSTDTQYFGPGTRLTVL.

The chain uses TRBV7-7 and TRBJ2-7; D is perhaps TRBD1 (6 bases). This CDR3 contains 19 residues. V was clipped by 1 base and J by 1 base, with 23 bases between them. Germline V gene sequence: CDR1 SSHAT, CDR2 FNYEAQ (reference sequence). CDR3 sequence (DNA): TGTGCCAGCAGCTTAGATCCCAGGGGTAACGCATACCCTTCCTACGAGCAGTACTTC. Translating it yields CASSLDPRGNAYPSYEQYF.

The chain links TRBV4-2 to TRBJ2-1, with D perhaps TRBD2 (6 bases). The length of the CDR3 is 14 residues. Germline V CDR1 and CDR2: LGHNA, YNFKEQ. Deletions cut 4 bases from V and 9 bases from J, with 16 bases between. Here the CDR3 DNA reads TGTGCCAGCAGCCCGGCCCTGGTCGGGGGTGAGCAGTTCTTC. It specifies CASSPALVGGEQFF.

The rearrangement links TRBV6-1 to TRBJ1-4; D unclear. CDR3 size: 11 residues. V shed 3 bases and J shed 11 bases, with 7 bases lying between them. Per germline, CDR1 MNHNS and CDR2 SASEGT. CDR3 amino acids: CASSDGGKLFF. In nucleotides, the CDR3 is TGTGCCAGCAGTGACGGCGGCAAACTGTTTTTT.